Sequencing of this TCR beta chain was carried out in a study of cytomegalovirus exposure and HLA in healthy donors. Germline CDR1 and CDR2: LNHDA and SQIVND (reference sequence). Trimming left V 5 bases short and J 2 bases short, with 15 bases between. The CDR3 runs to 15 residues. The protocol was immunoSEQ multiplex PCR, while the TCRdb copy is restricted to in-frame clones and leaves out a portion. Among more than 90,000 clones listed, roughly 92% were seen once. Notes on the study in general: High specificity and sensitivity for cytomegalovirus status were reported for the classifier.

Note on this clone: What it recognizes is unknown.

The study drew the donors from its roughly 120-subject validation cohort, separate from the approximately 700-subject first cohort. This clonotype originated in a woman aged 25 to 39 in good health and CMV-seropositive. The specimen was PBMCs. J is TRBJ1-1 and V is TRBV19; D possibly corresponds to TRBD1 (6 bases). The CDR3 sequence is CASSPLGGGNTEAFF. The CDR3 region has the DNA TGTGCCAGTAGTCCCCTGGGCGGGGGCAACACTGAAGCTTTCTTT.